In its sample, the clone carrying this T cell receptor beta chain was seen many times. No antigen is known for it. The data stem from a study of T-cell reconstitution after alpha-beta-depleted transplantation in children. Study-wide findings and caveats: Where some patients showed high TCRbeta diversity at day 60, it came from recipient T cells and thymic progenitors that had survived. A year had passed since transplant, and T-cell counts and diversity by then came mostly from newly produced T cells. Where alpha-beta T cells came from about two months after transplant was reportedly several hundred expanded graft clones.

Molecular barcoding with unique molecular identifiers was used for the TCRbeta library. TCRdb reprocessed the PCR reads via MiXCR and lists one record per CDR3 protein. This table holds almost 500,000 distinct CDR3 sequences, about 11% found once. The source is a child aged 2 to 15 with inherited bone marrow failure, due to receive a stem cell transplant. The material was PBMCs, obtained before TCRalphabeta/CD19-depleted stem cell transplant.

The CDR3 loop reads CSVEAGPYNEQFF. DNA for the CDR3: TGCAGCGTTGAAGCGGGCCCCTACAATGAGCAGTTCTTC. This chain connects TRBV29-1 to TRBJ2-1; no firm D call. The CDR3 is 13 amino acids. CDR1 and CDR2 from the germline V gene are SQVTM and ANQGSEA. The germline V and J ends were trimmed by 1 base and 2 bases, with 6 bases remaining between them.